The source of this T cell receptor delta chain is a study of γδ T cells in repeated Plasmodium falciparum infection. Study context: Malian children with intense seasonal malaria exposure were compared with matched Australian children. Each infection was followed by sampling at 21 days, plus baseline and some pre-infection draws.

This clone was recorded a few times. The antigen remains unidentified. The protein TCRdb gives is from a much larger clone and does not agree with this DNA's translation at residue 5, likely a read error; the protein shown here comes from the DNA. Study observations and caveats: Repeated controlled infections reportedly drove waves of new clonotype selection in Vdelta2-negative, mostly Vdelta1+, gammadelta repertoires.

Bulk repertoires came from Vgamma9/Vdelta2+ or Vdelta2-negative gammadelta T cells flow-sorted from PBMC. TCRdb repeated clone calling on the multiplex PCR reads with CATT. Of approximately 90,000 delta-chain clones in the sample, less than 1% were seen once. V dropped 3 bases and J dropped 0 bases, with 22 bases sitting between them. This CDR3 spans 18 amino acids. From germline, CDR1 is GEAIGNYY and CDR2 EKD. Material for sequencing was gamma-delta T cells from blood. The chain joins TRDV2 to TRDJ1; D remains ambiguous. The J gene, not given by TCRdb, was assigned here from a germline match of the nucleotide sequence. The TCR comes from a pool of human donors (malaria-infected and uninfected, not separated). CDR3 loop: CACDAGRIGVGDTDKLIF. CDR3 DNA sequence: TGTGCCTGTGACGCCGGTCGAATCGGGGTGGGAGACACCGATAAACTCATCTTT.